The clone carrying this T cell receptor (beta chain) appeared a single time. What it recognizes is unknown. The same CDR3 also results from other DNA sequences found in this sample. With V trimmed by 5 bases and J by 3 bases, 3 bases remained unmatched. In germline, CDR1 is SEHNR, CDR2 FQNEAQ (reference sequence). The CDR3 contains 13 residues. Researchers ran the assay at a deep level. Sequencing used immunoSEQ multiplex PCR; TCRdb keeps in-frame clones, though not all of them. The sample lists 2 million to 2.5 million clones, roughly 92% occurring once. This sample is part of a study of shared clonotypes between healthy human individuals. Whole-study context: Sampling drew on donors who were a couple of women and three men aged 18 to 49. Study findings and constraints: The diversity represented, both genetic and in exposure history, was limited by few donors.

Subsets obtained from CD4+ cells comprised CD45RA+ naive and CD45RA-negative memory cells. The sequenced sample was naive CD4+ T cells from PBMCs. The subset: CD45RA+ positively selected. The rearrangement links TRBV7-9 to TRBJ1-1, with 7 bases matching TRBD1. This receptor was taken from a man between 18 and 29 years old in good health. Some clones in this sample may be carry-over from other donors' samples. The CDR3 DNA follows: TGTGCCAGCAGCGCGCAGGGGGACACTGAAGCTTTCTTT. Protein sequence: CASSAQGDTEAFF.